The 18 T cell receptor beta chains below were found in one sample sequenced in a study of response to subunit inactivated influenza vaccine. MiXCR, applied by TCRdb to the RT-PCR reads, yields one record per CDR3 protein. The sample includes about 500,000 distinct CDR3 sequences, approximately 15% of them seen just once. The source material was CD4+ T cells sorted from PBMCs, sampled roughly 24 months after vaccination. All receptors derive from a man in his fifties or sixties who received an inactivated influenza vaccine.

The table lists this clonotype with many counts. The J gene is TRBJ1-1, the V gene TRBV15; 8 bases map to TRBD1. Unmatched junction bases numbered 9, after V lost 6 bases and J lost 0 bases. The germline V gene has CDR1 LNHNV and CDR2 YYDKDF (reference sequence). There are 16 residues in the CDR3. The CDR3 sequence: CATSPGTGKMNTEAFF. For the CDR3, the DNA is TGTGCCACCAGTCCCGGGACAGGCAAAATGAACACTGAAGCTTTCTTT.

This clonotype occurred a few times. CDR3 protein: CASRRDVTKNIQYF. CDR3 coding DNA: TGCGCCAGCAGACGTGATGTGACCAAAAACATTCAGTACTTC. The J gene is TRBJ2-4, the V gene TRBV5-1; D unclear. Germline CDR1 SGHRS, CDR2 YFSETQ. CDR3 size: 14 residues. Trimming took off 5 bases at V and 2 bases at J, with 11 bases between the two ends.

V gene TRBV12-3 or TRBV12-4 combines with J gene TRBJ2-1; 7 bases line up with TRBD2. Trimming at V came to 6 bases and at J to 9 bases, leaving 5 bases not matched to a gene. This CDR3 spans 12 amino acids. The CDR3 region has the DNA TGTGCCAGCAGATTCGGACTAGTTGAGCAGTTCTTC. It codes for CASRFGLVEQFF.

The chain carries TRBV28 and TRBJ2-1; D gene uncertain. Between the trimmed V and J ends, which lost 3 bases and 10 bases, there was a span of 10 bases. CDR3 size: 12 residues. In germline, CDR1 is MDHEN, CDR2 SYDVKM. The CDR3 DNA reads as TGTGCCAGCAGTTTGAAAAGACGAGAGCAGTTCTTC. Translating it yields CASSLKRREQFF.

This clonotype was counted between two and nine times. This rearrangement joins TRBV10-2 to TRBJ1-5; TRBD1 matches 7 bases. Germline V lookup: CDR1 WSHSY, CDR2 SAAADI. V lost 6 bases, J lost 1 base, and 6 bases stayed unmatched. This CDR3 is 15 amino acids long. In DNA, the CDR3 is TGCGCCAGCAGAGACAGGGCCGGAAGCAATCAGCCCCAGCATTTT. Amino acids: CASRDRAGSNQPQHF.

This clonotype has more than one count but fewer than ten. V gene TRBV10-3 combines with J gene TRBJ2-1; D gene uncertain. Germline V gene lookup returns CDR1 ENHRY and CDR2 SYGVKD. V shed 4 bases and J shed 8 bases, with 6 bases lying between them. This CDR3 has 11 residues. The CDR3 protein is CAISGWDEQFF. The CDR3 DNA reads TGTGCCATCAGTGGCTGGGATGAGCAGTTCTTC.

V usage is TRBV20-1 and J usage is TRBJ2-1; TRBD2 matches 10 bases. CDR3 length: 16 amino acids. With 0 bases clipped from V and 4 bases from J, the junction kept 6 bases outside the gene matches. Germline assignment: CDR1 DFQATT and CDR2 SNEGSKA (reference sequence). The CDR3 protein is CSARDLSGRGYNEQFF. CDR3 in DNA: TGCAGTGCTAGAGATCTGAGCGGGAGGGGTTACAATGAGCAGTTCTTC.

V and J are TRBV12-3 or TRBV12-4 and TRBJ1-6; D might be TRBD1 (5 bases). The CDR3 contains 15 residues. V lost 6 bases and J lost 6, with 15 bases in between. The CDR3 spells CASSDRPGLNSPLHF. The CDR3 DNA follows: TGTGCCAGCAGCGACCGCCCGGGACTTAATTCACCCCTCCACTTT.

This clonotype occurred a few times. V usage is TRBV28 and J usage is TRBJ2-7; D may correspond to TRBD1 or TRBD2 (5 bases each). The V gene's germline CDR1 is MDHEN and CDR2 SYDVKM. Trimming left V 4 bases short and J 2 bases short, with 15 bases between. This CDR3 comprises 15 residues. This CDR3 reads CASSSPGRGTYEQYF. The CDR3 nucleotides are TGTGCCAGCAGTTCGCCGGGACGAGGAACCTACGAGCAGTACTTC.

This clonotype was counted a few times. The chain has TRBV28 and TRBJ2-2; perhaps TRBD1 as D (6 bases). Germline CDR1 reads MDHEN; CDR2 reads SYDVKM. The length of the CDR3 is 14 residues. Between the trimmed V and J ends, which lost 5 bases and 5 bases, there was a span of 12 bases. The CDR3 is CASSPGTSTGELFF. The CDR3, as DNA: TGTGCCAGCAGTCCCGGGACAAGTACCGGGGAGCTGTTTTTT.

This chain links TRBV3-1 with TRBJ1-4, with no clear D. The V gene lost 5 bases and the J gene lost 0 bases, with 7 bases spanning the gap. CDR3 length: 14 amino acids. The germline V gene has CDR1 LGHDT and CDR2 YNNKEL (reference sequence). CDR3 DNA sequence: TGTGCCAGCAGCGGTATCACAACTAATGAAAAACTGTTTTTT. As protein: CASSGITTNEKLFF. Looking up the rest from reference TRBV3-1 and TRBJ1-4 gives the full variable domain: DTAVSQTPKYLVTQMGNDKSIKCEQNLGHDTMYWYKQDSKKFLKIMFSYNNKELIINETVPNRFSPKSPDKAHLNLHINSLELGDSAVYFCASSGITTNEKLFFGSGTQLSVL.

This chain joins TRBV4-1 and TRBJ1-2; TRBD1 aligns across 8 bases. CDR1 and CDR2 from the germline V gene are MGHRA and YSYEKL. V shed 5 bases, J shed 7 bases, and the junction held 6 bases outside the gene matches. This CDR3 comprises 13 residues. CDR3 loop: CASSDGTGLGYTF. DNA for the CDR3: TGCGCCAGCAGCGACGGGACAGGTCTTGGCTACACCTTC.

This clonotype occurred a few times. The gene calls are TRBV4-1 and TRBJ2-1; 11 bases fit TRBD2. The CDR3 sequence is 20 residues long. Germline loops: CDR1 MGHRA, CDR2 YSYEKL. V was clipped by 4 bases and J by 0 bases; unmatched bases: 14. DNA for the CDR3: TGCGCCAGCAGCCGAGCATCTAGCGGGGGGCAGGGAAGCTCCTACAATGAGCAGTTCTTC. Translated: CASSRASSGGQGSSYNEQFF.

This clonotype has only a few counts. The chain joins TRBV15 to TRBJ2-3, with 9 bases identical to TRBD1. With V trimmed by 11 bases and J by 4 bases, 7 bases remained unmatched. The germline gives CDR1 LNHNV, CDR2 YYDKDF (reference sequence). The CDR3 contains 13 residues. The CDR3 DNA reads TGTGCCGTAGGGGACAGGGCCCCAGATACGCAGTATTTT. Its translation is CAVGDRAPDTQYF.

This clonotype turned up a few times. V is TRBV28 and J is TRBJ2-4, with no clear D. The V end lost 5 bases, the J end lost 2 bases, and 7 bases lay between the germline ends. The CDR3 length is 13 residues. The germline gives CDR1 MDHEN, CDR2 SYDVKM. The DNA of the CDR3 is TGTGCCAGCAGTCCTCATCCCAAAAACATTCAGTACTTC. Its protein is CASSPHPKNIQYF. Looking up the rest from reference TRBV28 and TRBJ2-4 gives the full variable domain: DVKVTQSSRYLVKRTGEKVFLECVQDMDHENMFWYRQDPGLGLRLIYFSYDVKMKEKGDIPEGYSVSREKKERFSLILESASTNQTSMYLCASSPHPKNIQYFGAGTRLSVL.

The chain has TRBV18 and TRBJ2-3; D may be TRBD2 (6 bases). Looked up from germline, CDR1 is KGHSH and CDR2 is LQKENI. CDR3 length equals 14 residues. V was cut by 3 bases and J by 2 bases, with 9 bases left in between. CDR3 sequence (DNA): TGTGCCAGCTCACCGTGGAGGGACACAGATACGCAGTATTTT. Its translation: CASSPWRDTDTQYF. Filled out from reference TRBV18 and TRBJ2-3, the complete variable domain reads NAGVMQNPRHLVRRRGQEARLRCSPMKGHSHVYWYRQLPEEGLKFMVYLQKENIIDESGMPKERFSAEFPKEGPSILRIQQVVRGDSAAYFCASSPWRDTDTQYFGPGTRLTVL.

V is TRBV4-1 and J is TRBJ2-5; D ambiguous. V lost 2 bases, J lost 5 bases, and 9 bases lay in between. CDR1 and CDR2 from the germline V gene are MGHRA and YSYEKL. The length of the CDR3 is 13 residues. The CDR3 reads CASSQFQQETQYF. CDR3 bases: TGCGCCAGCAGCCAATTTCAGCAGGAGACCCAGTACTTC.

At least ten counts were recorded for this clonotype. The chain is built from TRBV5-1 and TRBJ2-5, with 9 bases aligning to TRBD1. The J segment lost 3 bases and the V segment lost 2 bases, leaving 2 bases of the junction unmatched. Germline V lookup: CDR1 SGHRS, CDR2 YFSETQ. There are 14 residues in the CDR3. The CDR3 nucleotides are TGCGCCAGCAGCTTAGGACAGGGGAAAGAGACCCAGTACTTC. Translated: CASSLGQGKETQYF.